A selection of T cell receptor beta chains follows, all from one sample in a study of memory CD4+ T cells and cytomegalovirus serostatus. Profiled with immunoSEQ multiplex PCR; TCRdb holds only in-frame clones, not every one. The data show 60,000 or so clones, roughly 85% seen once. Specimen: memory CD4+ T cells from blood. These receptors all stem from an adult in good health and CMV-seronegative. Some clones in this sample may be carry-over from other donors' samples. Each CDR3 is given with its conserved first and last residue. Each record gives: clone size, V gene, J gene, CDR3 length, D gene, CDR3 protein, CDR3 DNA. D genes are given only for firm matches. The size entry is marked missing in some rows and otherwise reads once, few, many or a size class.

clone_size: NA; v_call: TRBV19; j_call: TRBJ2-7; cdr3_length: 16; d_call: TRBD2; cdr3_aa: CASSSHIAGVSYEQYF; cdr3_nt: TGTGCCAGTAGTAGTCACATAGCGGGCGTGTCCTACGAGCAGTACTTC
clone_size: NA; v_call: TRBV7-2; j_call: TRBJ2-3; cdr3_length: 14; d_call: NA; cdr3_aa: CASNTPGSADTQYF; cdr3_nt: TGTGCCAGCAACACCCCCGGGAGCGCAGATACGCAGTATTTT
clone_size: NA; v_call: TRBV11-2; j_call: TRBJ2-2; cdr3_length: 15; d_call: NA; cdr3_aa: CASSLGLAATGELFF; cdr3_nt: TGTGCCAGCAGCTTAGGGCTGGCGGCCACCGGGGAGCTGTTTTTT
clone_size: NA; v_call: TRBV28; j_call: TRBJ2-3; cdr3_length: 15; d_call: NA; cdr3_aa: CASSPPASQADTQYF; cdr3_nt: TGTGCCAGCAGTCCCCCAGCATCCCAGGCAGATACGCAGTATTTT
clone_size: few; v_call: TRBV7-9; j_call: TRBJ1-2; cdr3_length: 18; d_call: NA; cdr3_aa: CALTQARAGTNADYGYTF; cdr3_nt: TGTGCCTTAACTCAAGCGCGTGCAGGCACCAACGCTGACTATGGCTACACCTTC
clone_size: NA; v_call: TRBV7-8; j_call: TRBJ2-7; cdr3_length: 14; d_call: NA; cdr3_aa: CASSLQQSSYEQYF; cdr3_nt: TGTGCCAGCAGCCTTCAACAGAGCTCCTACGAGCAGTACTTC
clone_size: NA; v_call: TRBV29-1; j_call: TRBJ2-7; cdr3_length: 12; d_call: NA; cdr3_aa: CSVEGTLREQYF; cdr3_nt: TGCAGCGTCGAAGGGACTTTGAGGGAGCAGTACTTC
clone_size: once; v_call: TRBV19; j_call: TRBJ2-3; cdr3_length: 8; d_call: NA; cdr3_aa: CVRDTQYF; cdr3_nt: TGTGTCCGAGATACGCAGTATTTT
clone_size: NA; v_call: TRBV19; j_call: TRBJ2-3; cdr3_length: 12; d_call: NA; cdr3_aa: CASEGGGDTQYF; cdr3_nt: TGTGCCAGTGAGGGAGGTGGGGATACGCAGTATTTT
clone_size: NA; v_call: TRBV7-9; j_call: TRBJ2-1; cdr3_length: 16; d_call: TRBD2; cdr3_aa: CASRMGGPGRMYEQFF; cdr3_nt: TGTGCCAGCAGAATGGGAGGTCCCGGGAGGATGTATGAGCAGTTCTTC
clone_size: once; v_call: TRBV5-1; j_call: TRBJ2-1; cdr3_length: 17; d_call: TRBD2; cdr3_aa: CASSFRGTSGMNNEQFF; cdr3_nt: TGCGCCAGCAGCTTCAGGGGGACTAGCGGGATGAACAATGAGCAGTTCTTC
clone_size: NA; v_call: TRBV28; j_call: TRBJ1-2; cdr3_length: 15; d_call: NA; cdr3_aa: CASRPQGQNNYGYTF; cdr3_nt: TGTGCCAGCAGACCTCAGGGGCAGAATAACTATGGCTACACCTTC
clone_size: NA; v_call: TRBV28; j_call: TRBJ1-1; cdr3_length: 14; d_call: TRBD1; cdr3_aa: CASRGTGDGAEAFF; cdr3_nt: TGTGCCAGCAGGGGGACAGGGGATGGAGCTGAAGCTTTCTTT
clone_size: NA; v_call: TRBV4-1; j_call: TRBJ2-1; cdr3_length: 19; d_call: NA; cdr3_aa: CASSQEGVGGRGWGNEQFF; cdr3_nt: TGCGCCAGCAGCCAAGAAGGAGTTGGGGGGAGAGGGTGGGGGAATGAGCAGTTCTTC
clone_size: few; v_call: TRBV19; j_call: TRBJ1-3; cdr3_length: 16; d_call: NA; cdr3_aa: CASMKGLQSSGNTIYF; cdr3_nt: TGTGCCAGTATGAAAGGCCTACAAAGCTCTGGAAACACCATATATTTT
clone_size: NA; v_call: TRBV5-1; j_call: TRBJ2-7; cdr3_length: 16; d_call: TRBD1; cdr3_aa: CASSLWTGTGGREQYF; cdr3_nt: TGCGCCAGCAGCTTGTGGACGGGGACAGGGGGAAGGGAGCAGTACTTC
clone_size: NA; v_call: TRBV23-1; j_call: TRBJ2-7; cdr3_length: 15; d_call: NA; cdr3_aa: CASSQADWVPYEQYF; cdr3_nt: TGCGCCAGCAGTCAAGCGGACTGGGTACCCTACGAGCAGTACTTC
clone_size: NA; v_call: TRBV5-5; j_call: TRBJ2-5; cdr3_length: 14; d_call: NA; cdr3_aa: CASSFRLPGETQYF; cdr3_nt: TGTGCCAGCAGCTTTCGGCTCCCGGGGGAGACCCAGTACTTC
clone_size: NA; v_call: TRBV6-1; j_call: TRBJ2-2; cdr3_length: 13; d_call: NA; cdr3_aa: CASSEFNTGELFF; cdr3_nt: TGTGCCAGCAGTGAATTTAACACCGGGGAGCTGTTTTTT
clone_size: NA; v_call: TRBV5-1; j_call: TRBJ2-1; cdr3_length: 13; d_call: NA; cdr3_aa: CASSFRVGNEQFF; cdr3_nt: TGCGCCAGCAGCTTTCGTGTCGGCAATGAGCAGTTCTTC
clone_size: NA; v_call: TRBV5-1; j_call: TRBJ1-2; cdr3_length: 15; d_call: TRBD1; cdr3_aa: CASSSGTGPPYGYTF; cdr3_nt: TGCGCCAGCAGCTCCGGGACAGGGCCCCCGTATGGCTACACCTTC
clone_size: NA; v_call: TRBV15; j_call: TRBJ2-3; cdr3_length: 16; d_call: NA; cdr3_aa: CATSRVRGGPGDTQYF; cdr3_nt: TGTGCCACCAGCAGAGTCAGGGGGGGTCCCGGAGATACGCAGTATTTT
clone_size: NA; v_call: TRBV19; j_call: TRBJ2-1; cdr3_length: 15; d_call: TRBD2; cdr3_aa: CASIPTSGSYNEQFF; cdr3_nt: TGTGCCAGTATTCCGACTAGCGGCTCCTACAATGAGCAGTTCTTC
clone_size: NA; v_call: TRBV15; j_call: TRBJ2-2; cdr3_length: 14; d_call: NA; cdr3_aa: CATSRAWAPGELFF; cdr3_nt: TGTGCCACCAGTAGAGCTTGGGCTCCCGGGGAGCTGTTTTTT
clone_size: NA; v_call: TRBV5-4; j_call: TRBJ2-5; cdr3_length: 16; d_call: NA; cdr3_aa: CASSLAGGSGRETQYF; cdr3_nt: TGTGCCAGCAGCTTGGCCGGGGGTAGCGGCCGAGAGACCCAGTACTTC
clone_size: NA; v_call: TRBV18; j_call: TRBJ2-7; cdr3_length: 16; d_call: NA; cdr3_aa: CASSPPTLGLGGEQYF; cdr3_nt: TGTGCCAGCTCACCACCGACCCTGGGGTTGGGTGGCGAGCAGTACTTC
clone_size: few; v_call: TRBV5-4; j_call: TRBJ2-6; cdr3_length: 17; d_call: TRBD2; cdr3_aa: CASSRGLAGTGANVLTF; cdr3_nt: TGTGCCAGCAGCCGGGGACTAGCGGGAACTGGGGCCAACGTCCTGACTTTC
clone_size: NA; v_call: TRBV5-1; j_call: TRBJ2-5; cdr3_length: 14; d_call: TRBD2; cdr3_aa: CASSLERGSETQYF; cdr3_nt: TGCGCCAGCAGCCTAGAACGCGGGAGTGAGACCCAGTACTTC
clone_size: NA; v_call: TRBV5-1; j_call: TRBJ2-3; cdr3_length: 14; d_call: NA; cdr3_aa: CASSLAGVTDTQYF; cdr3_nt: TGCGCCAGCAGCTTGGCCGGGGTAACAGATACGCAGTATTTT
clone_size: NA; v_call: TRBV10-1; j_call: TRBJ2-7; cdr3_length: 13; d_call: NA; cdr3_aa: CASSVQAQSEQYF; cdr3_nt: TGCGCCAGCAGTGTACAGGCCCAAAGCGAGCAGTACTTC
clone_size: NA; v_call: TRBV6-1; j_call: TRBJ2-1; cdr3_length: 15; d_call: TRBD2; cdr3_aa: CASQGLAGEGNEQFF; cdr3_nt: TGTGCCAGCCAGGGATTAGCGGGAGAGGGCAATGAGCAGTTCTTC
clone_size: NA; v_call: TRBV2; j_call: TRBJ1-2; cdr3_length: 15; d_call: TRBD1; cdr3_aa: CASSETGGSGYGYTF; cdr3_nt: TGTGCCAGCAGTGAGACAGGGGGCTCGGGCTATGGCTACACCTTC
clone_size: NA; v_call: TRBV6-1; j_call: TRBJ2-7; cdr3_length: 13; d_call: NA; cdr3_aa: CASSERGNYEQYF; cdr3_nt: TGTGCCAGCAGTGAAAGGGGGAACTACGAGCAGTACTTC
clone_size: NA; v_call: TRBV28; j_call: TRBJ1-6; cdr3_length: 15; d_call: NA; cdr3_aa: CASSVRVQRISPLHF; cdr3_nt: TGTGCCAGCAGTGTCCGGGTTCAGAGAATTTCACCCCTCCACTTT
clone_size: NA; v_call: TRBV6-5; j_call: TRBJ2-1; cdr3_length: 12; d_call: NA; cdr3_aa: CASNTPSGEQFF; cdr3_nt: TGTGCCAGCAATACCCCCTCGGGTGAGCAGTTCTTC
clone_size: NA; v_call: TRBV15; j_call: TRBJ2-2; cdr3_length: 13; d_call: NA; cdr3_aa: CATSRKGGLELFF; cdr3_nt: TGTGCCACCAGCAGAAAGGGTGGACTGGAGCTGTTTTTT
clone_size: few; v_call: TRBV6-1; j_call: TRBJ2-1; cdr3_length: 12; d_call: NA; cdr3_aa: CASSETLERQFF; cdr3_nt: TGTGCCAGCAGTGAAACACTAGAAAGGCAGTTCTTC
clone_size: NA; v_call: TRBV7-2; j_call: TRBJ2-2; cdr3_length: 14; d_call: NA; cdr3_aa: CASSLSAPTGELFF; cdr3_nt: TGTGCCAGCAGCTTAAGTGCCCCCACCGGGGAGCTGTTTTTT
clone_size: NA; v_call: TRBV28; j_call: TRBJ2-3; cdr3_length: 15; d_call: NA; cdr3_aa: CASSPGVGFTDTQYF; cdr3_nt: TGTGCCAGCAGTCCGGGAGTTGGTTTTACAGATACGCAGTATTTT
clone_size: NA; v_call: TRBV4-3; j_call: TRBJ1-2; cdr3_length: 15; d_call: TRBD1; cdr3_aa: CASSYEDRGPYGYTF; cdr3_nt: TGCGCCAGCAGCTATGAGGACAGGGGGCCCTATGGCTACACCTTC
clone_size: NA; v_call: TRBV6-6; j_call: TRBJ1-4; cdr3_length: 16; d_call: NA; cdr3_aa: CASKSGLAGANEKLFF; cdr3_nt: TGTGCCAGCAAGTCCGGACTGGCGGGGGCTAATGAAAAACTGTTTTTT
clone_size: NA; v_call: TRBV25-1; j_call: TRBJ1-4; cdr3_length: 15; d_call: TRBD1; cdr3_aa: CASSPVQGGREKLFF; cdr3_nt: TGTGCCAGCAGTCCCGTCCAGGGGGGAAGAGAAAAACTGTTTTTT